A selection of T cell receptor beta chains follows, all from one sample in a study of chemoradiotherapy in HPV16-positive cancers. Here immunoSEQ multiplex PCR was the method, and the copy in TCRdb shows in-frame clones only, minus some. Found here are around 6,200 clones, roughly 73% of them singletons; the top ten hold roughly 30%. This material consisted of tumor tissue, taken from a patient who underwent chemoradiotherapy. These receptor sequences come from a human donor with HPV-associated anogenital cancer. CDR3s include the opening cysteine and the closing phenylalanine or tryptophan. A D gene is named only where the DNA matches it firmly.

d_call | j_call | cdr3_length | v_call | cdr3_aa
. | TRBJ1-2 | 14 | TRBV7-9 | CASSLVPGNYGYTF
. | TRBJ1-2 | 15 | TRBV7-8 | CASSSESSRNYGYTF
TRBD1 | TRBJ1-2 | 13 | TRBV2 | CASTRGTGEGYTF
TRBD1 | TRBJ1-2 | 15 | TRBV14 | CASSQGQGLNYGYTF
. | TRBJ1-2 | 15 | TRBV4-2 | CASSQENRVVGGYTF
TRBD1 | TRBJ2-7 | 14 | TRBV10-3 | CAISESMGTDEQYF
. | TRBJ2-7 | 13 | TRBV7-2 | CASSLLPKYEQYF
TRBD1 | TRBJ1-5 | 15 | TRBV6-6 | CASSDRGRDRQPQHF
. | TRBJ1-2 | 15 | TRBV11-2 | CASSLSPTGSYGYTF
TRBD2 | TRBJ2-1 | 15 | TRBV4-1 | CASSDSGTSYNEQFF
TRBD2 | TRBJ2-3 | 17 | TRBV27 | CASSLLTSGTHADTQYF
. | TRBJ1-2 | 15 | TRBV5-1 | CASSFVSTDLRGYTF
TRBD2 | TRBJ2-1 | 15 | TRBV5-1 | CASSPDRGAYNEQFF
. | TRBJ2-6 | 15 | TRBV5-4 | CASSFVASGANVLTF
. | TRBJ2-2 | 18 | TRBV4-1 | CASSQDPDRQGRTGELFF
. | TRBJ1-5 | 19 | TRBV7-8 | CASSLQRGPLGFGNQPQHF
. | TRBJ2-7 | 14 | TRBV11-3 | CASSRDIMASEQYF
TRBD2 | TRBJ2-1 | 15 | TRBV7-9 | CASSSGLAGDTEQFF
. | TRBJ2-6 | 18 | TRBV4-1 | CASSHGTEVFSGANVLTF
. | TRBJ1-2 | 9 | TRBV20-1 | CSADYGYTF
. | TRBJ2-5 | 16 | TRBV5-1 | CASSLWSGQTQETQYF
. | . | 13 | TRBV25-1 | CASRLGASYEQYF
. | TRBJ1-2 | 10 | TRBV2 | CASSEYGYTF
. | TRBJ2-2 | 14 | TRBV2 | CASQGPRDTGELFF
. | TRBJ2-3 | 12 | TRBV5-1 | CASSLYTDTQYF
TRBD2 | TRBJ2-1 | 14 | TRBV19 | CASSLGTSNGEQFF
TRBD1 | TRBJ1-5 | 15 | TRBV28 | CASSSGQARYQPQHF
. | TRBJ2-7 | 11 | TRBV6-1 | CASSDSGEQYF
. | TRBJ2-2 | 13 | TRBV11-3 | CASSFWDTGELFF
TRBD2 | TRBJ2-3 | 14 | TRBV6-1 | CASRLAGVGDTQYF
. | TRBJ2-1 | 13 | TRBV10-2 | CASRQGLGNEQFF
TRBD2 | TRBJ2-2 | 17 | TRBV13 | CASSPVAGDPGGGELFF
. | TRBJ2-2 | 15 | TRBV27 | CASSLGQANTGELFF
TRBD2 | TRBJ2-1 | 16 | TRBV18 | CASSYIAGVPYNEQFF
. | TRBJ2-1 | 15 | TRBV9 | CASSSSTYAYNEQFF
TRBD2 | TRBJ2-1 | 17 | TRBV11-3 | CASSLGATSGSYNEQFF
TRBD2 | TRBJ2-7 | 18 | TRBV23-1 | CASSPPPLRGGGSYEQYF
TRBD2 | TRBJ2-3 | 18 | TRBV5-8 | CASSLWVTSGTGSDTQYF
TRBD2 | TRBJ2-1 | 15 | TRBV2 | CASRVGLAGSNEQFF
TRBD1 | TRBJ1-5 | 15 | TRBV5-1 | CASSRTGGGNQPQHF
. | TRBJ2-1 | 15 | TRBV10-3 | CAISELGPSNNEQFF
. | TRBJ2-1 | 14 | TRBV27 | CASSFTGGGNEQFF